This T cell receptor (beta chain) was documented in a study of CD8 T cells in ankylosing spondylitis. General study points: Disease-linked clones had a CD8+ phenotype and relatively low frequency in peripheral blood. Among TCR beta sequences, a motif of fewer than 10 highly homologous variants appeared characteristic of ankylosing spondylitis blood. Within matched ankylosing spondylitis synovial fluid, disease-linked clones were reportedly significantly enriched.

Many counts were recorded for this clonotype. The antigen remains undetermined. With 6 bases clipped from V and 2 bases from J, the junction kept 3 bases outside the gene matches. Per germline, CDR1 MDHEN and CDR2 SYDVKM. The CDR3 is 14 amino acids. TCRdb processed the 5' RACE reads anew with MiXCR; each CDR3 protein has one entry. The table includes about 440,000 distinct CDR3 sequences, roughly 18% detected once. The chain is built from TRBV28 and TRBJ2-1; 8 bases are shared with TRBD2. The source is a male donor with ankylosing spondylitis. The sample was blood, either unsorted or a sorted T cell fraction (not recorded which). CDR3 coding DNA: TGTGCCAGCAGCGAGGGACTAGCCTACAATGAGCAGTTCTTC. Its protein product is CASSEGLAYNEQFF.